This T cell receptor (beta chain) was recorded in a study of blood T cell repertoires in COVID-19. This clone was seen a single time. Recovery meant two consecutive negative NP/OP PCR tests, professional clearance, or resolved symptoms. Sequencing was performed with immunoSEQ multiplex PCR; in TCRdb, only in-frame clones are kept and a portion is missing. The data show 250,000 to 350,000 clones, with around nine tenths seen just once and over 6% held by the top ten. Sequenced material: PBMCs or T cells enriched from blood (not recorded which). The clonotype originates from a woman aged 40 to 50 who had recovered from COVID-19.

In DNA, the CDR3 is TGCAGTGCTAGTTCCCCCACTCCTCGACAGGGTGAGCAGTTCTTC. Translating gives CSASSPTPRQGEQFF. This rearrangement joins TRBV20-1 to TRBJ2-1; 7 positions match TRBD1. From germline, CDR1 is DFQATT and CDR2 SNEGSKA (reference sequence). This CDR3 is 15 amino acids long. The trim removed 3 bases at V and 9 bases at J, leaving 14 bases unmatched.